This note documents a single T cell receptor beta chain sequence. Its specificity is unknown. In patients chosen for sequencing, flow cytometry had shown CD8+CD57+ cell expansion. This sample is part of a study of CD8+CD57+ T cells in acquired aplastic anemia. TCR beta VDJ combinations and CDR3 sequences were profiled from genomic DNA. TCRdb passed the reads through MiXCR, listing each CDR3 protein once. The data show 110,000 or so distinct CDR3 sequences, under 60% seen once. Germline CDR1 and CDR2: SNHLY and FYNNEI. V lost 6 bases, J lost 7 bases, and 9 bases stayed unmatched. This CDR3 region has 14 residues. The study's findings and limits: Patients and controls shared nearly 30 CD8+ CDR3 sequences, highly expressed in patients.

The sequence derives from a human donor with aplastic anemia. The chain is built from TRBV2 and TRBJ2-7; 10 nucleotides agree with TRBD2. The material sequenced was sorted CD4+, CD8+, or CD8+CD57+ T cells (not recorded which) from PBMCs. The CDR3 DNA is TGTGCCAGCAGGCAGGCGGGACTAGCGAGTGAGCAGTACTTC. Translating gives CASRQAGLASEQYF. Looking up the rest from reference TRBV2 and TRBJ2-7 gives the full variable domain: EPEVTQTPSHQVTQMGQEVILRCVPISNHLYFYWYRQILGQKVEFLVSFYNNEISEKSEIFDDQFSVERPDGSNFTLKIRSTKLEDSAMYFCASRQAGLASEQYFGPGTRLTVT.